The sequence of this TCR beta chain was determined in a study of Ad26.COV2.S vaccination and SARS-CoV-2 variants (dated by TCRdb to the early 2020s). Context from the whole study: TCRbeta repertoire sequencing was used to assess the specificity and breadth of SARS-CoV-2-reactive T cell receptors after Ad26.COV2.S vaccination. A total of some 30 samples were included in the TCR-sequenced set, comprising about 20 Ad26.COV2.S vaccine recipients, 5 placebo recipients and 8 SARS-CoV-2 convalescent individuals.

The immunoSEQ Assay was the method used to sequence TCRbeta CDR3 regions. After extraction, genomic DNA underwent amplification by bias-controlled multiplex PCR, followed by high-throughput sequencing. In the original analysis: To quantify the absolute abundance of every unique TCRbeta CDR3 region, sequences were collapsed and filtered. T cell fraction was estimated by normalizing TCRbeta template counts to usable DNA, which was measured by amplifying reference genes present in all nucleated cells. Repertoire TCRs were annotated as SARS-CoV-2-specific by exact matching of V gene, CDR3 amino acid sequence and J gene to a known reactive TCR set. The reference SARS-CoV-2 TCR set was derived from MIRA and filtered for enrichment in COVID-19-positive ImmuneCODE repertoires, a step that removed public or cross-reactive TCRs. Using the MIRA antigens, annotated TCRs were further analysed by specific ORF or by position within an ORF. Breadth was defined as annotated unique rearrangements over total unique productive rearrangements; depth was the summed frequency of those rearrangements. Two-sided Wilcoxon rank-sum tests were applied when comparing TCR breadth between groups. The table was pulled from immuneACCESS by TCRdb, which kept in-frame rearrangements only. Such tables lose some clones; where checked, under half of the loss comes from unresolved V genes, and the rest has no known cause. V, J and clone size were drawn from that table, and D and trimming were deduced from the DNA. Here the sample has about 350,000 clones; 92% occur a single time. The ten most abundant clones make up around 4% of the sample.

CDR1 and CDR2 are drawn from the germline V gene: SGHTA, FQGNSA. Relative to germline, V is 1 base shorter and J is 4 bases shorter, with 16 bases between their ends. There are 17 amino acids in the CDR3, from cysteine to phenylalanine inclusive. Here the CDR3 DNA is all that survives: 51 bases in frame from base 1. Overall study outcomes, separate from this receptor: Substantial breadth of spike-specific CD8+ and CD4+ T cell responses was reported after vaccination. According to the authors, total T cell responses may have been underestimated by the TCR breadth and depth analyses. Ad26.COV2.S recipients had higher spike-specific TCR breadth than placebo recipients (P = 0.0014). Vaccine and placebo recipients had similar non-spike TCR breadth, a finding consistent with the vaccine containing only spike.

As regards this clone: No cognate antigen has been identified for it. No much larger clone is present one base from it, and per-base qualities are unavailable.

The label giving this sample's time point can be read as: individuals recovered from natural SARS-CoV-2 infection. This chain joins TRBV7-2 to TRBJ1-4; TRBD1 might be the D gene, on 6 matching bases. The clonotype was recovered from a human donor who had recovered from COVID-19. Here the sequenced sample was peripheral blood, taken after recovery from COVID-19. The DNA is TGTGCCAGCAGCTTAGGGTCTACAGGGAGCTTTAATGAAAAACTGTTTTTT. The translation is CASSLGSTGSFNEKLFF.